This TCR beta chain was obtained from a study of cytomegalovirus exposure and HLA in healthy donors. Study information: An earlier analysis identified 120 million or so unique TCR beta sequences in about 200 million T cells. Overall study results and limits: A later analysis reported that several of the most significant clusters appeared to be linked to common viral pathogens, among them Epstein-Barr virus. Upon later analysis, HLA-associated TCR beta chains proved more clonally expanded than other, equally common chains. Previous analysis showed most TCR beta V segments were productive about 87% or about 30% of the time.

Primers included in the PCR were 60 Vbeta and 13 Jbeta primers. The assay was immunoSEQ multiplex PCR, and TCRdb's table has in-frame clones only and misses some. The sample table includes 41,000 or so clones. Notes on this clone: What it recognizes is unknown.

The ends lost 3 bases at V and 3 bases at J; junction bases unmatched: 22. Per germline, CDR1 SGDLS and CDR2 YYNGEE. The CDR3 is 20 amino acids. Sequenced: PBMCs. The TCR originated in a man aged 25-45 years in good health and CMV-seronegative. This rearrangement joins TRBV9 to TRBJ2-7; the match to TRBD1 covers 9 bases. The CDR3 DNA follows: TGTGCCAGCAGCGCCCAGGCAGGAAGGGCTACGGGACAGGGACACTACGAGCAGTACTTC. Translating gives CASSAQAGRATGQGHYEQYF.